This T cell receptor beta chain originates from a study of blood T cells in healthy people across ages. Sample-barcoded 5' priming and a J-beta primer mix drove a second PCR of roughly 6 to 12 cycles. In TCRdb, the 5' RACE reads were re-called with MiXCR into one record per CDR3 protein. The sample yields about 1.8 million distinct CDR3 sequences, 40% to 55% seen once. This clonotype showed up just once. Sequenced material: blood. The TCR sequence derives from a woman between 40 and 55 years old in good health.

The CDR3 sequence is CASSLETDEAFF. The DNA for the CDR3 is TGTGCCAGCAGCTTAGAGACGGATGAAGCTTTCTTT. The V gene is TRBV7-9, the J gene TRBJ1-1; D uncertain. Looked up from germline, CDR1 is SEHNR and CDR2 is FQNEAQ (reference sequence). CDR3 length: 12 residues. Trimming shortened V by 1 base and J by 7 bases, and 7 bases separated the two germline ends.